The 23 T cell receptor beta chains below all came from one sample that was sequenced in a study of cytomegalovirus exposure and HLA in healthy donors. The PCR employed 60 Vbeta primers together with 13 Jbeta primers. Sequencing was performed with immunoSEQ multiplex PCR; in TCRdb, only in-frame clones are kept and a portion is missing. The table shows 100,000 to 150,000 clones, with 77% occurring only once. Material: PBMCs. The receptors come from a male donor in good health and CMV-seropositive.

This clone was detected only once. The CDR3, as DNA: TGTGCCAGCAGCACTAGCGGGAGGGCAGACGAGCAGTACTTC. This encodes CASSTSGRADEQYF. The V call is TRBV7-9, the J call TRBJ2-7; 13 bases map to TRBD2. CDR1 and CDR2 from the germline V gene are SEHNR and FQNEAQ (reference sequence). The CDR3 spans 14 residues. The junction had 3 bases not matched to a gene; V was cut back by 5 bases and J by 5 bases.

This chain links TRBV5-8 with TRBJ2-7, with a weak D call TRBD1 (6 bases). This CDR3 is 16 amino acids long. V was pared by 4 bases and J by 3 bases, with 20 bases between. Germline V CDR1 and CDR2: SGHTS, YDEGEE. The CDR3 sequence is CASSVGLDSRSYEQYF. The DNA of the CDR3 is TGTGCCAGCAGCGTGGGTTTGGACAGTAGGAGCTACGAGCAGTACTTC.

V is TRBV9 and J is TRBJ2-2, with D tentatively TRBD1 (5 bases). CDR1 is SGDLS, CDR2 YYNGEE, per germline. V was clipped by 3 bases and J by 2 bases, with 8 bases between them. This CDR3 has 14 residues. The CDR3 region has the DNA TGTGCCAGCAGCGGACAGTACAACACCGGGGAGCTGTTTTTT. It yields the protein CASSGQYNTGELFF.

V usage is TRBV5-4 and J usage is TRBJ2-7, with 9 bases identical to TRBD2. CDR1 SGHNT and CDR2 YYREEE come from the germline V gene (reference sequence). V dropped 3 bases and J dropped 0; count of bases not matched to a gene: 4. There are 15 residues in the CDR3. For the CDR3, the DNA is TGTGCCAGCAGCTACAAACTAGCGGGCTCCTACGAGCAGTACTTC. It is translated as CASSYKLAGSYEQYF.

This chain uses TRBV7-2 with TRBJ2-7; D call uncertain. V was shortened by 1 base and J by 7 bases, with 14 bases between the two germline ends. The CDR3 length is 14 residues. Per the germline V gene, CDR1 is SGHTA and CDR2 is FQGNSA. CDR3 sequence (DNA): TGTGCCAGCAGCTTAGGGCGGATGCGGATGGAGCAGTACTTC. Amino acids: CASSLGRMRMEQYF.

CDR3 loop: CASSLSAGSRPNYEQYF. DNA for the CDR3: TGTGCCAGCAGTTTATCCGCAGGGTCTAGACCTAACTACGAGCAGTACTTC. The V gene is TRBV28, the J gene TRBJ2-7, with D possibly matching TRBD1 (5 bases). V was pared by 1 base and J by 3 bases, with 19 bases between. Germline V gene lookup returns CDR1 MDHEN and CDR2 SYDVKM. The CDR3 covers 17 residues.

V gene TRBV28 combines with J gene TRBJ2-1; 9 bases map to TRBD2. Germline CDR1 MDHEN, CDR2 SYDVKM. J lost 8 bases, V lost 4 bases, and 6 bases had no gene match. The CDR3 spans 14 residues. The CDR3 sequence: CASSSPGTSYEQFF. CDR3 bases: TGTGCCAGCAGTTCCCCCGGGACTAGCTATGAGCAGTTCTTC.

The chain joins TRBV15 to TRBJ1-1; D is unclear. V dropped 5 bases and J dropped 6 bases, with 10 bases sitting between them. From germline, CDR1 is LNHNV and CDR2 YYDKDF (reference sequence). This CDR3 is 12 amino acids long. The CDR3, as DNA: TGTGCCACCAGCCCCGGGGAGGCTGAAGCTTTCTTT. It encodes CATSPGEAEAFF. Full variable domain (outside the CDR3, taken from reference TRBV15 and TRBJ1-1): DAMVIQNPRYQVTQFGKPVTLSCSQTLNHNVMYWYQQKSSQAPKLLFHYYDKDFNNEADTPDNFQSRRPNTSFCFLDIRSPGLGDTAMYLCATSPGEAEAFFGQGTRLTVV.

The chain has TRBV19 and TRBJ1-2; D perhaps matches TRBD1 (5 bases). The CDR3 contains 15 residues. Germline lookup yields CDR1 LNHDA and CDR2 SQIVND (reference sequence). Trimming pared 0 bases from V and 0 bases from J, leaving 8 bases between. The CDR3 sequence is CASSIDHRTNYGYTF. The CDR3 DNA reads TGTGCCAGTAGTATAGATCACAGGACTAACTATGGCTACACCTTC.

This rearrangement joins TRBV5-4 to TRBJ2-1, with TRBD1 matching over 7 bases. This CDR3 is built from 15 residues. Germline CDR1 reads SGHNT; CDR2 reads YYREEE (reference sequence). V shed 4 bases, J shed 1 base, and the junction held 5 bases outside the gene matches. This CDR3 reads CASSRRQGSYNEQFF. Written as DNA, the CDR3 is TGTGCCAGCAGCAGACGACAGGGATCCTACAATGAGCAGTTCTTC. Full variable domain (remainder filled in from reference TRBV5-4 and TRBJ2-1): ETGVTQSPTHLIKTRGQQVTLRCSSQSGHNTVSWYQQALGQGPQFIFQYYREEENGRGNFPPRFSGLQFPNYSSELNVNALELDDSALYLCASSRRQGSYNEQFFGPGTRLTVL.

The J gene is TRBJ2-2, the V gene TRBV5-5; the match to TRBD1 covers 7 bases. V shed 0 bases and J 6 bases; nucleotides not matched to a gene: 5. Germline CDR1 SGHKS, CDR2 YYEKEE (reference sequence). The CDR3 consists of 15 residues. CDR3 in DNA: TGTGCCAGCAGCTTGGGAACAGGGGTTGCCGGGGAGCTGTTTTTT. Protein sequence: CASSLGTGVAGELFF.

The rearrangement links TRBV9 to TRBJ1-1; TRBD1 matches at 7 bases. There are 14 residues in the CDR3. V lost 2 bases, J lost 7 bases, and 8 bases stayed unmatched. The germline V gene has CDR1 SGDLS and CDR2 YYNGEE. The CDR3 bases are TGTGCCAGCAGCGTTACAGGGGTTTACGGTGAAGCTTTCTTT. It is translated as CASSVTGVYGEAFF.

This clone was seen more than once but under ten times. The V call is TRBV2, the J call TRBJ1-5; 7 nucleotides match TRBD1. The CDR3 totals 13 residues. Germline CDR1 and CDR2: SNHLY and FYNNEI. The ends lost 9 bases at V and 5 bases at J; junction bases unmatched: 7. CDR3 sequence: CASGQVGDQPQHF. CDR3 nucleotide sequence: TGTGCCAGTGGACAGGTGGGGGATCAGCCCCAGCATTTT.

This clone showed up just once. V usage is TRBV6-1 and J usage is TRBJ1-2, with 7 bases fitting TRBD1. Per the germline V gene, CDR1 is MNHNS and CDR2 is SASEGT. CDR3 size: 14 residues. V lost 5 bases, J lost 3 bases, and 6 bases stayed unmatched. The CDR3 is CASSNRQGHYGYTF. The CDR3 nucleotides are TGTGCCAGCAGTAACCGACAGGGACACTATGGCTACACCTTC.

The chain carries TRBV10-3 and TRBJ1-2; D is possibly TRBD1 (5 bases). The germline gives CDR1 ENHRY, CDR2 SYGVKD. This CDR3 is built from 13 residues. V was clipped by 4 bases and J by 4 bases, with 10 bases between them. The CDR3 here is CAISGQGTYGYTF. In DNA form, the CDR3 reads TGTGCCATCAGTGGGCAGGGTACCTATGGCTACACCTTC.

V gene TRBV6-5 combines with J gene TRBJ1-5; TRBD1 is a possible D gene (5 bases). The CDR3 contains 13 residues. Germline CDR1 MNHEY, CDR2 SVGAGI. V dropped 5 bases and J dropped 3 bases, with 8 bases sitting between them. CDR3 DNA sequence: TGTGCCAGCAGTCAGACAGCCAATCAGCCCCAGCATTTT. Protein product: CASSQTANQPQHF.

This clone appeared a few times. The chain employs TRBV30 and TRBJ1-3; possible D gene TRBD1, 5 bases. The CDR3 loop spans 13 amino acids. Trimming removed 2 bases from V and 9 bases from J, with 14 bases in between. Germline CDR1 is GTSNPN and CDR2 is SVGIG (reference sequence). The CDR3 region has the DNA TGTGCCTGGAGTACTGGGGGGGGGAGCACCATATATTTT. It codes for CAWSTGGGSTIYF.

This clone has just one count. The chain couples TRBV28 to TRBJ2-5; 7 bases fit TRBD2. Germline CDR1 is MDHEN and CDR2 is SYDVKM. The J segment lost 9 bases and the V segment lost 8 bases, leaving 15 bases of the junction unmatched. This CDR3 has 14 residues. CDR3 sequence reads: CASESSGWLGAQYF. The CDR3 DNA is TGTGCCAGCGAGAGTAGCGGGTGGTTGGGGGCCCAGTACTTC.

The rearrangement joins TRBV5-1 to TRBJ2-7; TRBD1 is a possible D gene (5 bases). CDR1 and CDR2 from the germline V gene are SGHRS and YFSETQ. The CDR3 length is 15 residues. V lost 3 bases and J 6 bases, leaving 19 bases between the germline ends. CDR3 residues: CASSSTARGGFEQYF. As DNA, the CDR3 is TGCGCCAGCAGCTCGACAGCTCGCGGTGGGTTCGAGCAGTACTTC. Filled out from reference TRBV5-1 and TRBJ2-7, the complete variable domain reads KAGVTQTPRYLIKTRGQQVTLSCSPISGHRSVSWYQQTPGQGLQFLFEYFSETQRNKGNFPGRFSGRQFSNSRSEMNVSTLELGDSALYLCASSSTARGGFEQYFGPGTRLTVT.

The chain has TRBV27 and TRBJ2-5; D is uncertain. Between the trimmed V and J ends, which lost 5 bases and 6 bases, there was a span of 13 bases. Per the germline V gene, CDR1 is MNHEY and CDR2 is SMNVEV (reference sequence). This CDR3 region has 13 residues. The CDR3 DNA follows: TGTGCCAGCAGTCCCCGGTCTCACCAGACCCAGTACTTC. It codes for CASSPRSHQTQYF.

The chain recombines TRBV5-4 with TRBJ2-7, with D possibly TRBD1 on 6 matching bases. CDR3 size: 15 residues. Germline V gene sequence: CDR1 SGHNT, CDR2 YYREEE (reference sequence). V lost 2 bases and J lost 2, with 14 bases in between. The DNA of the CDR3 is TGTGCCAGCAGCTTCGAGGGACAACTTCCCTACGAGCAGTACTTC. Protein sequence: CASSFEGQLPYEQYF.

The V gene is TRBV13, the J gene TRBJ1-5, with 7 bases identical to TRBD1. Trimming at V came to 6 bases and at J to 4 bases, leaving 6 bases not matched to a gene. Per the germline V gene, CDR1 is PRHDT and CDR2 is FYEKMQ (reference sequence). The CDR3 consists of 14 residues. CDR3 nucleotide sequence: TGTGCCAGCAGGGCCGGGGACAGAAATCAGCCCCAGCATTTT. It translates to CASRAGDRNQPQHF.

The genes are TRBV7-2 and TRBJ2-7; maybe TRBD2 (6 bases). There are 15 residues in the CDR3. Germline V CDR1 and CDR2: SGHTA, FQGNSA. Trimming removed 0 bases at V and 9 bases at J, with 18 bases between. This chain's CDR3 is CASSLAGTDVRMQYF. CDR3 sequence (DNA): TGTGCCAGCAGCTTAGCTGGGACTGATGTAAGGATGCAGTACTTC.